These 29 T cell receptor beta chains share one sample of origin, sequenced in a study of T cells in localized non-small cell lung cancer. Assay: immunoSEQ multiplex PCR; the TCRdb copy retains only in-frame clones and omits some. There are about 25,000 clones in the sample; 86% occur only once, and 12% to 15% lies in the top ten. Specimen: peripheral blood, collected before any cancer treatment. The receptor source for this set is a female donor older than 55 with stage I lung adenocarcinoma.

The chain is built from TRBV9 and TRBJ1-1; D ambiguous. The CDR3 runs to 15 residues. The V gene's germline CDR1 is SGDLS and CDR2 YYNGEE. Trimming removed 0 bases from V and 4 bases from J, with 13 bases in between. The CDR3 nucleotides are TGTGCCAGCAGCGTAGGCGGAGGGTGGGGCACTGAAGCTTTCTTT. Protein sequence: CASSVGGGWGTEAFF.

This clone was recorded only once. The chain links TRBV6-1 to TRBJ1-5, with D perhaps matching TRBD1 (5 bases). This CDR3 is built from 16 residues. Germline CDR1 and CDR2: MNHNS and SASEGT. V gave up 3 bases and J gave up 3 bases, with 15 bases separating them. CDR3 sequence (DNA): TGTGCCAGCAGTGACCTTCCCCGGACATTCAATCAGCCCCAGCATTTT. Translated, it gives CASSDLPRTFNQPQHF.

The chain employs TRBV6-5 and TRBJ1-3; no clear D gene. V lost 4 bases to trimming and J lost 0 bases, with 13 bases between them. Germline V CDR1 and CDR2: MNHEY, SVGAGI. This CDR3 region has 16 residues. The CDR3 sequence: CASSSSRLISGNTIYF. CDR3 nucleotides: TGTGCCAGCAGTTCGTCCCGACTGATCTCTGGAAACACCATATATTTT.

The chain couples TRBV4-2 to TRBJ1-2; D uncertain. Trimming left V 1 base short and J 4 bases short, with 7 bases between. CDR3 size: 13 residues. The germline V gene has CDR1 LGHNA and CDR2 YNFKEQ. Here the CDR3 reads CASSQAGAYGYTF. In DNA form, the CDR3 reads TGTGCCAGCAGCCAAGCAGGTGCCTATGGCTACACCTTC.

The table lists this clone with a count of one. This chain links TRBV10-1 with TRBJ2-1, with 8 bases that match TRBD2. Germline values: CDR1 WNHNN, CDR2 SYGVQD (reference sequence). This CDR3 is 14 amino acids long. V trimming: 5 bases; J trimming: 9 bases; junction bases outside the gene matches: 9. The CDR3 reads CASSKGLASTEQFF. In nucleotides, the CDR3 is TGCGCCAGCAGTAAAGGACTAGCCTCTACTGAGCAGTTCTTC.

This chain connects TRBV19 to TRBJ2-3; TRBD2 matches at 16 bases. This CDR3 has 17 amino acids. The germline gives CDR1 LNHDA, CDR2 SQIVND (reference sequence). After removal of 6 bases from V and 4 bases from J, the junction contained 7 bases not matched to a gene. The CDR3 here is CASRPGTSGRASDTQYF. As DNA, the CDR3 is TGTGCCAGTAGGCCGGGGACTAGCGGGAGGGCGTCAGATACGCAGTATTTT.

The chain joins TRBV5-4 to TRBJ1-1; D not resolved. The CDR3 sequence is 14 residues long. Germline CDR1 reads SGHNT; CDR2 reads YYREEE (reference sequence). The ends were cut back, 0 bases at V and 4 bases at J, with 10 bases in the middle. The CDR3 loop reads CASSLARLGTEAFF. The DNA for the CDR3 is TGTGCCAGCAGCTTGGCACGCCTCGGCACTGAAGCTTTCTTT. Complete variable domain (other parts from reference TRBV5-4 and TRBJ1-1): ETGVTQSPTHLIKTRGQQVTLRCSSQSGHNTVSWYQQALGQGPQFIFQYYREEENGRGNFPPRFSGLQFPNYSSELNVNALELDDSALYLCASSLARLGTEAFFGQGTRLTVV.

The rearrangement links TRBV10-3 to TRBJ1-1; TRBD1 might be the D (5 bases). The CDR3 spans 12 residues. The germline V gene has CDR1 ENHRY and CDR2 SYGVKD. Trimming removed 7 bases from V and 4 bases from J, with 10 bases in between. The CDR3 sequence: CAIMQGGTEAFF. CDR3 sequence (DNA): TGTGCCATCATGCAGGGAGGCACTGAAGCTTTCTTT.

This clone is termed medium-sized. J is TRBJ1-5 and V is TRBV9; D is unclear. Trimming took 0 bases from V and 1 from J, leaving 8 bases between them. The CDR3 totals 15 residues. Germline CDR1 and CDR2: SGDLS and YYNGEE. The CDR3 sequence is CASSVGPLSNQPQHF. The CDR3 coding sequence is TGTGCCAGCAGCGTAGGGCCTTTAAGCAATCAGCCCCAGCATTTT.

The chain links TRBV19 to TRBJ2-5; maybe TRBD1 (6 bases). Trimming stripped 3 bases from V and 4 bases from J, with 12 bases between. Germline loops: CDR1 LNHDA, CDR2 SQIVND (reference sequence). The CDR3 runs 14 residues. For the CDR3, the DNA is TGTGCCAGTAGTATTCCAGGGGCGGGAGAGACCCAGTACTTC. Amino acid sequence: CASSIPGAGETQYF.

In its sample, this clone was seen a few times. The chain is built from TRBV4-1 and TRBJ1-5; tentative D call: TRBD1 (5 bases). Germline V CDR1 and CDR2: MGHRA, YSYEKL. CDR3 length: 17 amino acids. V was trimmed by 2 bases and J by 1 base, leaving 15 bases between them. Here the CDR3 DNA reads TGCGCCAGCAGCCAAAGGCCATTCCGGGACAGCAATCAGCCCCAGCATTTT. It codes for CASSQRPFRDSNQPQHF.

The CDR3 is CSVRDRGGYTEAFF. CDR3 in DNA: TGCAGCGTCCGGGACAGGGGGGGATACACTGAAGCTTTCTTT. The chain couples TRBV29-1 to TRBJ1-1, with TRBD1 matching over 11 bases. Germline CDR1 is SQVTM and CDR2 is ANQGSEA. The CDR3 is made up of 14 amino acids. V shed 6 bases, J shed 3 bases, and the junction held 6 bases outside the gene matches.

The rearrangement uses TRBV6-1 and TRBJ2-4, with a possible D match to TRBD1 (6 bases). From germline, CDR1 is MNHNS and CDR2 SASEGT. V shed 3 bases and J shed 7 bases, with 22 bases lying between them. The CDR3 loop spans 17 amino acids. CDR3 in amino acids: CASSDPLLDRFRNIQYF. The DNA of the CDR3 is TGTGCCAGCAGTGACCCGCTTTTAGACAGGTTTCGTAACATTCAGTACTTC.

The chain couples TRBV29-1 to TRBJ1-2; TRBD1 matches at 11 bases. There are 12 residues in the CDR3. The V gene end was trimmed by 4 bases and the J gene end by 7 bases; junction bases not matched to a gene: 2. CDR1 is SQVTM, CDR2 ANQGSEA, per germline. The CDR3 is CSVAGTGGGYTF. The CDR3 DNA follows: TGCAGCGTTGCCGGGACAGGGGGTGGCTACACCTTC.

The chain has TRBV5-6 and TRBJ1-6; 7 nucleotides align to TRBD1. The ends lost 6 bases at V and 7 bases at J; junction bases unmatched: 10. Germline V gives CDR1 SGHDT, CDR2 YYEEEE. The CDR3 is made up of 15 amino acids. The CDR3 coding sequence is TGTGCCAGCACCCTCCGGGACAGTGGGAATTCACCCCTCCACTTT. Its translation is CASTLRDSGNSPLHF.

This clone is labeled medium-sized. J is TRBJ2-6 and V is TRBV6-1; the D is unclear. CDR3 length: 15 residues. V was cut by 6 bases and J by 3 bases, with 12 bases left in between. Germline CDR1 and CDR2: MNHNS and SASEGT. This chain's CDR3 is CASSVESVGANVLTF. CDR3 bases: TGTGCCAGCAGCGTCGAGTCAGTTGGGGCCAACGTCCTGACTTTC.

The rearrangement uses TRBV19 and TRBJ2-7; weak D call: TRBD2 (6 bases). Germline V gives CDR1 LNHDA, CDR2 SQIVND (reference sequence). The CDR3 totals 16 residues. Trimming removed 2 bases at V and 2 bases at J, with 16 bases between. CDR3 sequence (DNA): TGTGCCAGTAGTATACGCCCCACGGGAGTCGCCTACGAGCAGTACTTC. Amino acids: CASSIRPTGVAYEQYF. Full variable domain (remainder filled in from reference TRBV19 and TRBJ2-7): DGGITQSPKYLFRKEGQNVTLSCEQNLNHDAMYWYRQDPGQGLRLIYYSQIVNDFQKGDIAEGYSVSREKKESFPLTVTSAQKNPTAFYLCASSIRPTGVAYEQYFGPGTRLTVT.

The chain recombines TRBV7-2 with TRBJ1-1, with D possibly TRBD1 on 6 matching bases. Germline values: CDR1 SGHTA, CDR2 FQGNSA. V was shortened by 4 bases and J by 1 base, with 13 bases between the two germline ends. The CDR3 length is 15 residues. CDR3 nucleotides: TGTGCCAGCAGCTCCCTGACAGGTCGGAACACTGAAGCTTTCTTT. Amino acid sequence: CASSSLTGRNTEAFF.

The rearrangement links TRBV5-3 to TRBJ2-1, with TRBD2 matching over 10 bases. Being an ORF, TRBV5-3 has a function that is uncertain. CDR3 length: 15 amino acids. V was clipped by 4 bases and J by 15 bases; unmatched bases: 16. The DNA for the CDR3 is TGTGCCAGAAGCCCAGCCGGGTTTAGCGGGAGGCCCCCGTTCTTC. Its protein product is CARSPAGFSGRPPFF.

The gene calls are TRBV30 and TRBJ1-2; possible D gene TRBD1, 5 bases. Looked up from germline, CDR1 is GTSNPN and CDR2 is SVGIG (reference sequence). The CDR3 is 12 residues long. The V end was cut by 3 bases, the J end by 4 bases, with 9 bases between. The CDR3 is CAWSRESYGYTF. In DNA form, the CDR3 reads TGTGCCTGGAGCAGGGAGAGCTATGGCTACACCTTC.

V and J are TRBV7-2 and TRBJ2-5; no definite D call. CDR1 is SGHTA and CDR2 is FQGNSA in the germline V gene. Deletions cut 2 bases from V and 2 bases from J, with 0 bases between. The CDR3 extends over 11 amino acids. CDR3 DNA: TGTGCCAGCAGCTTACAAGAGACCCAGTACTTC. It specifies CASSLQETQYF.

V and J are TRBV9 and TRBJ1-2, with D unclear. Trimming took off 0 bases at V and 2 bases at J, with 8 bases between the two ends. There are 14 residues in the CDR3. CDR1 and CDR2 from the germline V gene are SGDLS and YYNGEE. The CDR3 sequence is CASSVDTVNYGYTF. For the CDR3, the DNA is TGTGCCAGCAGCGTAGATACTGTGAACTATGGCTACACCTTC.

The chain uses TRBV28 and TRBJ1-5; TRBD1 agrees at 11 bases. Per germline, CDR1 MDHEN and CDR2 SYDVKM. With V trimmed by 6 bases and J by 7 bases, 8 bases remained unmatched. The CDR3 sequence is 15 residues long. This CDR3 reads CASRQMGQGGQPQHF. CDR3 bases: TGTGCCAGCAGGCAAATGGGACAGGGGGGGCAGCCCCAGCATTTT.

This chain connects TRBV7-9 to TRBJ1-6; 7 bases match TRBD1. Unmatched junction bases numbered 8, after V lost 2 bases and J lost 10 bases. Germline V CDR1 and CDR2: SEHNR, FQNEAQ (reference sequence). CDR3 length: 15 residues. The DNA of the CDR3 is TGTGCCAGCAGCTTAACGCAGGGGGGACGATCACCCCTCCACTTT. Its protein is CASSLTQGGRSPLHF. Combining the CDR3 with reference TRBV7-9 and TRBJ1-6 gives the whole variable domain DTGVSQNPRHKITKRGQNVTFRCDPISEHNRLYWYRQTLGQGPEFLTYFQNEAQLEKSRLLSDRFSAERPKGSFSTLEIQRTEQGDSAMYLCASSLTQGGRSPLHFGNGTRLTVT.

The chain links TRBV11-2 to TRBJ2-2, with D unresolved. Germline loops: CDR1 SGHAT, CDR2 FQNNGV. With 0 bases removed from V and 7 bases from J, the gap between germline ends came to 9 bases. This CDR3 has 14 amino acids. CDR3 DNA sequence: TGTGCCAGCAGCTTAGATAGATCCCACGGGGAGCTGTTTTTT. Its translation is CASSLDRSHGELFF.

This chain uses TRBV30 with TRBJ2-3, with a tentative D call TRBD1 (5 bases). This CDR3 region has 13 residues. The germline CDR1 and CDR2 sequences are GTSNPN and SVGIG (reference sequence). Between the trimmed V and J ends, which lost 5 bases and 6 bases, there was a span of 15 bases. In DNA, the CDR3 is TGTGCCTGGTTTGGGGCTTACACCGATACGCAGTATTTT. As protein: CAWFGAYTDTQYF.

The CDR3 sequence: CASSDMNQPQHF. The CDR3 DNA reads TGCGCCAGCAGTGATATGAATCAGCCCCAGCATTTT. The chain uses TRBV10-2 and TRBJ1-5; D uncertain. Germline CDR1 and CDR2: WSHSY and SAAADI. V lost 3 bases and J lost 4, with 4 bases in between. CDR3 length equals 12 residues.

The gene calls are TRBV25-1 and TRBJ1-3; tentatively, D is TRBD1 (5 bases). Germline V CDR1 and CDR2: MGHDK, SYGVNS. The length of the CDR3 is 18 residues. Trimming stripped 1 base from V and 0 bases from J, with 16 bases between. The CDR3 DNA sequence: TGTGCCAGCAGTGAATTGGCTGAGGGGTTCAGCTCTGGAAACACCATATATTTT. As protein: CASSELAEGFSSGNTIYF.

J is TRBJ2-1 and V is TRBV7-3; 9 nucleotides line up with TRBD1. The J segment lost 6 bases and the V segment lost 5 bases, leaving 8 bases of the junction unmatched. Germline-derived CDR1 and CDR2 are SGHTA and FQGTGA. This CDR3 region has 15 residues. As DNA, the CDR3 is TGTGCCAGCAGCCCCGGGACAGGGCTTGGCAATGAGCAGTTCTTC. This sequence encodes CASSPGTGLGNEQFF.